These 2 T cell receptor beta chains were sequenced from one sample in a study of read filtering for tumor transcriptome and immune sequencing (dated by TCRdb to 2019 to 2021). For sequencing, an Illumina HiSeq 4000 was employed. TCR libraries were built from 400 ng RNA with the Immunoverse kit, using molecular barcoded adaptors covering alpha/delta and beta/gamma chains. Through fastp at Q25 and MiXCR, TCRdb rebuilt clones from the public reads, retaining in-frame beta chains. All rows with the same CDR3 protein become a single entry with the most common DNA and genes. The sample table holds about 22,000 distinct CDR3 sequences, of which around 13% were seen once. The ten largest clones take up around three fifths of the sample. The source material was a population of CD138-negative cells sorted from bone marrow. In the paper's terms, the cell subset or site label means: bone marrow mononuclear cells depleted of CD138+ plasma/myeloma cells by negative magnetic selection. These receptors were collected from a donor aged 40 or older with multiple myeloma.

This clonotype was counted a few times. CDR3 protein: CASGAGNHGQFF. Here the CDR3 DNA reads TGTGCCAGCGGGGCAGGCAACCATGGGCAGTTCTTC. This sequence joins TRBV7-2 and TRBJ2-1, with a weak D call TRBD1 (5 bases). This CDR3 comprises 12 residues. From germline, CDR1 is SGHTA and CDR2 FQGNSA. Trimming took 8 bases from V and 12 from J, leaving 17 bases between them.

Many counts were recorded for this clonotype. This rearrangement joins TRBV20-1 to TRBJ2-2; TRBD1 might be the D (6 bases). The V gene lost 4 bases and the J gene lost 0 bases, with 12 bases spanning the gap. CDR3 length: 15 amino acids. Germline V gene sequence: CDR1 DFQATT, CDR2 SNEGSKA (reference sequence). This CDR3 reads CSAKLQGPNTGELFF. CDR3 nucleotide sequence: TGCAGTGCTAAGTTACAGGGCCCGAACACCGGGGAGCTGTTTTTT.